What follows are 2 T cell receptor beta chains derived from one specimen sequenced in a study of CD8+ T cells in alopecia areata. After isolation, RNA underwent reverse transcription to generate cDNA as the sequencing template. The data were produced by immunoSEQ multiplex PCR, yet TCRdb's version contains in-frame clones alone and is incomplete. The data show roughly 100,000 clones, with about nine tenths seen just once and roughly 10% held by the top ten. As for treatment: oral pan-JAK inhibitor, 5-10 mg twice daily. Sequenced material: CD8+ T cells sorted from blood, taken between weeks 30 and 35, from a patient treated with tofacitinib. These receptor sequences come from a human donor with alopecia areata.

This clone was detected only once. The V call is TRBV15, the J call TRBJ2-1, with 8 positions matching TRBD2. J gave up 0 bases and V 0 bases, and 7 bases lay outside the gene matches. CDR1 and CDR2 from the germline V gene are LNHNV and YYDKDF (reference sequence). This CDR3 has 18 amino acids. The CDR3, as DNA: TGTGCCACCAGCAGAGATCCAGCGGGGGCGCTCTCCTACAATGAGCAGTTCTTC. This codes for CATSRDPAGALSYNEQFF.

Only a few counts were recorded for this clone. The chain uses TRBV6-6 and TRBJ2-5; TRBD2 aligns across 8 bases. Matching the DNA end better, TRBJ2-7 makes the J call doubtful. Germline values: CDR1 MNHNY, CDR2 SVGAGI (reference sequence). The CDR3 covers 15 residues. In DNA, the CDR3 is TGTGCCAGCAGCCATGGACTAGCAGCTACCTACGAGCAGTACTTC. It translates to CASSHGLAATYEQYF.